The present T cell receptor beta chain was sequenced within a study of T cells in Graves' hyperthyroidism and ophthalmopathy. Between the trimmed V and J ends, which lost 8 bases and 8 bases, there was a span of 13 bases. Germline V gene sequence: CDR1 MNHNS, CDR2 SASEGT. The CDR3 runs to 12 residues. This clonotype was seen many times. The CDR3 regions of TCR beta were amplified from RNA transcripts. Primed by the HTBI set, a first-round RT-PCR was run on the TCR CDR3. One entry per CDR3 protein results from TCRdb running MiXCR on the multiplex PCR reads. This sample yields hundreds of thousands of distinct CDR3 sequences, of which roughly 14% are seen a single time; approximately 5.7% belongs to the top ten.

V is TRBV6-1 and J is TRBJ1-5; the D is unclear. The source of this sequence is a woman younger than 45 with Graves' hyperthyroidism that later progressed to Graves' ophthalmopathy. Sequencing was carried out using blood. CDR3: CASSSSWEPQHF. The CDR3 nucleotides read TGTGCCAGCTCAAGTTCATGGGAGCCCCAGCATTTT.